This T cell receptor (beta chain) appears in the sequencing data of a study of T-cell memory formation after mild COVID-19. Overall study: Clusters were largely donor specific. Study-level points and caveats: Among contracting clones, CD4+ were mainly CM/EM and CD8+ enriched in EMRA. Pre-infection memory carried some responding clones, suggesting that cross-reactive memory joined.

This clonotype was seen a few times. Its antigen is unknown. The CDR3 is made up of 15 amino acids. The V and J ends lost 6 bases and 1 base respectively, with 15 bases between them. Per the germline V gene, CDR1 is MNHEY and CDR2 is SVGAGI. It was 5'RACE with constant-segment primers that produced the TCR alpha and TCR beta cDNA libraries, which carried sample barcodes and UMIs. MiXCR, applied by TCRdb to the 5' RACE reads, yields one record per CDR3 protein. The data hold about 340,000 distinct CDR3 sequences, with approximately 14% observed a single time. The sequencing input was PBMCs or a T cell subset sorted from them (not recorded which). This sequence was found in a man aged 18 to 30 who had mild COVID-19 (a few samples of this study predate the infection). Cell type and time point are not known. The gene calls are TRBV6-5 and TRBJ2-5; perhaps TRBD2 as D (7 bases). The CDR3 loop reads CASRFLGGAQETQYF. CDR3 coding DNA: TGTGCCAGCAGATTTCTGGGGGGGGCCCAAGAGACCCAGTACTTC.